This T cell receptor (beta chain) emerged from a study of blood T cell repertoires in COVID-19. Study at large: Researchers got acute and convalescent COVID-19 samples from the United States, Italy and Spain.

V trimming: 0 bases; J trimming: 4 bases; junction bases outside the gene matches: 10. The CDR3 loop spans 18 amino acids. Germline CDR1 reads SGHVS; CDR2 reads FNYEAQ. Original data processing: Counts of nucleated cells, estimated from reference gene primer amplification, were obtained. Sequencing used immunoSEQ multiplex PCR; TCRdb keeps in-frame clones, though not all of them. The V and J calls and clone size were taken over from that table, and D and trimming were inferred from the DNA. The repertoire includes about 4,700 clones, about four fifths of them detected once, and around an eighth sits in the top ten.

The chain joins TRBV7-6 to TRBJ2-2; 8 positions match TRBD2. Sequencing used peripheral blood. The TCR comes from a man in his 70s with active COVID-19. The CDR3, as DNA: TGTGCCAGCAGCTTAGCCTACGGACTAGCAAGTGGCACCGGGGAGCTGTTTTTT. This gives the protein CASSLAYGLASGTGELFF. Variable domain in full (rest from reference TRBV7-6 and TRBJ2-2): GAGVSQSPRYKVTKRGQDVALRCDPISGHVSLYWYRQALGQGPEFLTYFNYEAQQDKSGLPNDRFSAERPEGSISTLTIQRTEQRDSAMYRCASSLAYGLASGTGELFFGEGSRLTVL.